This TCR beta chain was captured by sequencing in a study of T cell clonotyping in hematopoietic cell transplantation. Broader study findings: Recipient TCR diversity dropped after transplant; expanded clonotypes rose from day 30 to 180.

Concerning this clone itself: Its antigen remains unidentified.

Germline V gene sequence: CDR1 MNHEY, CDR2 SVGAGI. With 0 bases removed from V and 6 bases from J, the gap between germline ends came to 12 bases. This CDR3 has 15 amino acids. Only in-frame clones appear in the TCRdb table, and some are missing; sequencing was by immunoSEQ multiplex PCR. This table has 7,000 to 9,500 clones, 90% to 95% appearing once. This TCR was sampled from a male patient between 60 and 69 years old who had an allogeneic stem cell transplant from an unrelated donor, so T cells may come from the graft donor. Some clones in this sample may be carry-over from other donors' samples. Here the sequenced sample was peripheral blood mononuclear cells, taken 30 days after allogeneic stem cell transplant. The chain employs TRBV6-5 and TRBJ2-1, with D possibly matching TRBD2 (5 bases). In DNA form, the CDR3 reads TGTGCCAGCAGTTACTCGACTAATCAGCGCAATGAGCAGTTCTTC. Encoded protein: CASSYSTNQRNEQFF.